The 22 T cell receptor beta chains below all came from one sample that was sequenced in a study of T cell responses to AZD1222 COVID-19 vaccine. Some clones are missing from TCRdb's copy, which holds only in-frame ones; the method was immunoSEQ multiplex PCR. The sample contains 150,000 to 200,000 clones, around 92% of which appear only once. The starting material was peripheral blood, obtained on day 0 of AZD1222 vaccination. The origin of the receptors is an adult in good health.

The rearrangement uses TRBV20-1 and TRBJ1-1; D is ambiguous. The germline V gene encodes CDR1 DFQATT and CDR2 SNEGSKA (reference sequence). CDR3 length: 11 residues. The germline V and J ends were trimmed by 3 bases and 2 bases, with 4 bases remaining between them. Here the CDR3 reads CSASHNTEAFF. The CDR3 nucleotides read TGCAGTGCTAGTCATAACACTGAAGCTTTCTTT.

The chain joins TRBV7-9 to TRBJ2-1; no clear D gene. Germline values: CDR1 SEHNR, CDR2 FQNEAQ (reference sequence). V was pared by 1 base and J by 7 bases, with 14 bases between. This CDR3 spans 15 amino acids. CDR3 protein: CASSLGQRVVNEQFF. The CDR3 nucleotides read TGTGCCAGCAGCTTAGGTCAAAGGGTCGTGAATGAGCAGTTCTTC. The full variable domain, completed using reference TRBV7-9 and TRBJ2-1, is DTGVSQNPRHKITKRGQNVTFRCDPISEHNRLYWYRQTLGQGPEFLTYFQNEAQLEKSRLLSDRFSAERPKGSFSTLEIQRTEQGDSAMYLCASSLGQRVVNEQFFGPGTRLTVL.

The V and J genes are TRBV12-3 or TRBV12-4 and TRBJ1-2, with no clear D. The CDR3 totals 12 residues. Trimming took 6 bases from V and 5 from J, leaving 10 bases between them. The CDR3 is CASSLSRYGYTF. CDR3 sequence (DNA): TGTGCCAGCAGCCTTTCCCGATATGGCTACACCTTC.

The chain is built from TRBV19 and TRBJ1-4; the D is unclear. This CDR3 is 15 amino acids long. V was cut by 6 bases and J by 4 bases, with 15 bases left in between. Germline CDR1 LNHDA, CDR2 SQIVND (reference sequence). CDR3 loop: CASSQTGWLNEKLFF. As DNA, the CDR3 is TGTGCCAGTAGCCAAACGGGGTGGCTTAATGAAAAACTGTTTTTT.

The CDR3 loop reads CASSSNGQGAQPQHF. CDR3 DNA sequence: TGTGCCAGCAGCTCCAACGGACAGGGCGCCCAGCCCCAGCATTTT. This chain uses TRBV5-5 with TRBJ1-5, with 8 positions matching TRBD1. CDR3 length: 15 residues. Looked up from germline, CDR1 is SGHKS and CDR2 is YYEKEE (reference sequence). The V gene end was trimmed by 3 bases and the J gene end by 7 bases; junction bases not matched to a gene: 9.

The V call is TRBV10-2, the J call TRBJ1-1; D might be TRBD1 (5 bases). Trimming cost V 7 bases and J 0 bases, with 9 bases left between them. The germline CDR1 and CDR2 sequences are WSHSY and SAAADI. The CDR3 sequence is 13 residues long. The DNA for the CDR3 is TGCGCCAGCAACGGACACTTGAACACTGAAGCTTTCTTT. This codes for CASNGHLNTEAFF.

This clone was counted a few times. This rearrangement joins TRBV7-9 to TRBJ1-1; 7 bases are shared with TRBD1. V lost 8 bases and J lost 1; bases outside the gene matches: 10. Germline loops: CDR1 SEHNR, CDR2 FQNEAQ (reference sequence). CDR3 length: 15 amino acids. CDR3 in amino acids: CASGRKGQQNTEAFF. In nucleotides, the CDR3 is TGTGCCAGCGGTCGAAAGGGACAGCAGAACACTGAAGCTTTCTTT.

Comment on this clone: Additional DNA sequences in this sample encode the identical CDR3. This chain links TRBV4-1 with TRBJ2-2; TRBD2 matches 7 bases. The CDR3 sequence is 14 residues long. Germline V CDR1 and CDR2: MGHRA, YSYEKL. Trimming at V came to 1 base and at J to 5 bases, leaving 1 base not matched to a gene. The CDR3 DNA is TGCGCCAGCAGCCAAGGCGGGGGAACCGGGGAGCTGTTTTTT. Its translation is CASSQGGGTGELFF.

This sequence joins TRBV7-9 and TRBJ2-1; 7 nucleotides agree with TRBD2. This CDR3 has 16 residues. CDR1 and CDR2 (germline): SEHNR, FQNEAQ (reference sequence). With 5 bases clipped from V and 6 bases from J, the junction kept 13 bases outside the gene matches. Written as DNA, the CDR3 is TGTGCCAGCAGCCCTCGTGGGGAGCGGGGCGTCAATGAGCAGTTCTTC. It encodes CASSPRGERGVNEQFF.

This chain connects TRBV19 to TRBJ1-1; no clear D. The germline gives CDR1 LNHDA, CDR2 SQIVND (reference sequence). This CDR3 region has 14 residues. V lost 7 bases to trimming and J lost 4 bases, with 16 bases between them. As DNA, the CDR3 is TGTGCCAGTACGCGGCGGACCTTGGGCACTGAAGCTTTCTTT. It translates to CASTRRTLGTEAFF.

The chain uses TRBV5-6 and TRBJ1-5; 8 bases line up with TRBD1. The length of the CDR3 is 15 residues. In germline, CDR1 is SGHDT, CDR2 YYEEEE. Trimming at V came to 4 bases and at J to 2 bases, leaving 5 bases not matched to a gene. Written as DNA, the CDR3 is TGTGCCAGCAGCCAGACAGGGGTCGGCAATCAGCCCCAGCATTTT. It encodes CASSQTGVGNQPQHF.

The chain recombines TRBV29-1 with TRBJ1-1; TRBD1 matches at 7 bases. CDR3 length equals 11 residues. Germline lookup yields CDR1 SQVTM and CDR2 ANQGSEA. Trimming removed 6 bases from V and 12 bases from J; junction bases left unmatched: 10. Here the CDR3 reads CSVAGQAGTFF. In nucleotides, the CDR3 is TGCAGCGTCGCCGGACAGGCAGGGACTTTCTTT.

J is TRBJ2-1 and V is TRBV28, with D perhaps matching TRBD1 or TRBD2 (5 bases each). The CDR3 has 16 residues. Trimming took off 3 bases at V and 1 base at J, with 13 bases between the two ends. CDR1 is MDHEN and CDR2 is SYDVKM in the germline V gene. CDR3 nucleotides: TGTGCCAGCAGTTTTACGAGGGGCGGTTCCTACAATGAGCAGTTCTTC. It specifies CASSFTRGGSYNEQFF.

The rearrangement links TRBV19 to TRBJ1-1; perhaps TRBD1 as D (5 bases). The CDR3 loop spans 14 amino acids. Germline V gene sequence: CDR1 LNHDA, CDR2 SQIVND (reference sequence). The germline V and J ends were trimmed by 5 bases and 3 bases, with 13 bases remaining between them. The CDR3 here is CASSGGIADTEAFF. CDR3 DNA: TGTGCCAGTAGTGGGGGGATCGCGGACACTGAAGCTTTCTTT.

The rearrangement joins TRBV10-3 to TRBJ1-1; TRBD1 is a possible D gene (5 bases). The ends were cut back, 10 bases at V and 0 bases at J, with 12 bases in the middle. Germline CDR1 is ENHRY and CDR2 is SYGVKD. This CDR3 is 13 amino acids long. The CDR3 DNA sequence: TGTGCCACCTTAACAGGCCTGAACACTGAAGCTTTCTTT. Translated, it gives CATLTGLNTEAFF.

This chain links TRBV27 with TRBJ1-2; a weak D match, TRBD1 (5 bases). Germline V gene data show CDR1 as MNHEY and CDR2 as SMNVEV (reference sequence). This CDR3 comprises 14 residues. The V end was cut by 4 bases, the J end by 4 bases, with 13 bases between. In DNA form, the CDR3 reads TGTGCCAGCAGTTCCTTGGCAGGGACCTATGGCTACACCTTC. This encodes CASSSLAGTYGYTF.

The V and J genes are TRBV4-1 and TRBJ2-5; D unresolved. V gave up 1 base and J gave up 0 bases, with 3 bases separating them. Germline assignment: CDR1 MGHRA and CDR2 YSYEKL. The CDR3 loop spans 13 amino acids. CDR3 bases: TGCGCCAGCAGCCAAGTTAACCAAGAGACCCAGTACTTC. As protein: CASSQVNQETQYF.

V and J are TRBV19 and TRBJ2-1, with D uncertain. From germline, CDR1 is LNHDA and CDR2 SQIVND (reference sequence). The CDR3 loop spans 13 amino acids. V gave up 5 bases and J gave up 7 bases, with 12 bases separating them. CDR3 nucleotides: TGTGCCAGTAGTCCCCTTGAAAGTAATGAGCAGTTCTTC. It encodes CASSPLESNEQFF.

The chain has TRBV4-2 and TRBJ2-7, with D unresolved. CDR3 length equals 11 residues. Between the trimmed V and J ends, which lost 6 bases and 7 bases, there was a span of 10 bases. Germline CDR1 LGHNA, CDR2 YNFKEQ. DNA for the CDR3: TGTGCCAGCAGGCACCATGGAGAGCAGTACTTC. It translates to CASRHHGEQYF.

The rearrangement joins TRBV19 to TRBJ2-3; 13 positions match TRBD2. J gave up 2 bases and V 5 bases, and 19 bases lay outside the gene matches. This CDR3 contains 21 residues. Germline assignment: CDR1 LNHDA and CDR2 SQIVND (reference sequence). CDR3 sequence (DNA): TGTGCCAGTAGTGAATCCAAGACTAGCGGGGGGACTCTCTACCTCACAGATACGCAGTATTTT. As protein: CASSESKTSGGTLYLTDTQYF.

The rearrangement uses TRBV6-5 and TRBJ1-1, with 7 bases fitting TRBD1. This CDR3 comprises 15 residues. The junction had 7 bases not matched to a gene; V was cut back by 2 bases and J by 4 bases. Germline V CDR1 and CDR2: MNHEY, SVGAGI. This CDR3 is CASSYNPGTVTEAFF. In nucleotides, the CDR3 is TGTGCCAGCAGTTACAACCCCGGGACAGTCACTGAAGCTTTCTTT.

The chain recombines TRBV4-2 with TRBJ1-1, with 9 bases that match TRBD1. The J segment lost 8 bases and the V segment lost 4 bases, leaving 8 bases of the junction unmatched. There are 14 residues in the CDR3. Germline V CDR1 and CDR2: LGHNA, YNFKEQ. The CDR3 region is CASSPITGGDEAFF. CDR3 DNA: TGTGCCAGCAGCCCAATAACAGGGGGCGACGAAGCTTTCTTT.